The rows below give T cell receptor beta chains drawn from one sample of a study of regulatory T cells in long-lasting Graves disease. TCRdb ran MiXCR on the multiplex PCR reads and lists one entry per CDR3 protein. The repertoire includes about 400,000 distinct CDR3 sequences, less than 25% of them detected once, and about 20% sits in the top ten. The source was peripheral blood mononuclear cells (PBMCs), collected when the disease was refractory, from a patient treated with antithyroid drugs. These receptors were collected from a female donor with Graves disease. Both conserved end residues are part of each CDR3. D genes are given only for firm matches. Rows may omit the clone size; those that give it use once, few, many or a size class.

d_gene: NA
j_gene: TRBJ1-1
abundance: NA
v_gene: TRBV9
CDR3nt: TGTGCCAGCAGCAGATACTCAGGGGTGAACACTGAAGCTTTCTTT
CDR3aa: CASSRYSGVNTEAFF

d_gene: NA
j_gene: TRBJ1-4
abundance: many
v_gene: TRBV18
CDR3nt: TGTGCCAGCTCACCAGCCGGGACTAATGAAAAACTGTTTTTT
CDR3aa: CASSPAGTNEKLFF

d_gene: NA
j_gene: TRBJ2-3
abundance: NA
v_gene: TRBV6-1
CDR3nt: TGTGCCAGCAGTGAACGTGGCCAGGATACGCAGTATTTT
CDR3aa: CASSERGQDTQYF

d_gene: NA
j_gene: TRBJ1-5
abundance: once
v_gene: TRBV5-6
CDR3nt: TGTGCCAGCAGCAAACAAGACCGCAATCAGCCCCAGCATTTT
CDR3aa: CASSKQDRNQPQHF

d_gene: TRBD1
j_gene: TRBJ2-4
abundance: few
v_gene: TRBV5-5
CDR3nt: TGTGCCAGCAGCTTGTCCGGACAGGGGGCGAACATTCAGTACTTC
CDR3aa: CASSLSGQGANIQYF

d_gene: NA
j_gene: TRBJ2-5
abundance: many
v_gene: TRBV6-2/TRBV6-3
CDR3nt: TGTGCCAGCAGTTGGGACGGATACCAAGAGACCCAGTACTTC
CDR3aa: CASSWDGYQETQYF

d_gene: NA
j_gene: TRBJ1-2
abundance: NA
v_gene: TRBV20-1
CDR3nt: TGCAGTGCTAGACAGATATCTATGGGCTACACCTTC
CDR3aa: CSARQISMGYTF

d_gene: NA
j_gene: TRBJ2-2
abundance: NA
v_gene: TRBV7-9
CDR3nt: TGTGCCAGCAGCTTAGGAACGGGGAGCCGCACCGGGGAGCTGTTTTTT
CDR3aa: CASSLGTGSRTGELFF

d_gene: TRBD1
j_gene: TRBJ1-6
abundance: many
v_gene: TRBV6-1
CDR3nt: TGTGCCAGCAGTGGCGTCCCGGGACAGGGTGCAGCTGCAACATCACCCCTCCACTTT
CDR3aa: CASSGVPGQGAAATSPLHF

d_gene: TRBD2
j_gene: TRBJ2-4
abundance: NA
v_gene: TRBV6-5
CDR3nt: TGTGCCAGCAGTTCACTAGCGGGGGGCAAAAACATTCAGTACTTC
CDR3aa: CASSSLAGGKNIQYF

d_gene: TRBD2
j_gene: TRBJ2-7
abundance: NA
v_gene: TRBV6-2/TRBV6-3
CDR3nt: TGTGCCAGCAGTACCGGACTAGCGTCGGTCGAGCAGTACTTC
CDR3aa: CASSTGLASVEQYF

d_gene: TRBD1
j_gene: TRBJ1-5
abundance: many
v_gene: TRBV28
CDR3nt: TGTGCCAGCAGCACACACCAGGGGGCTCAGCCCCAGCATTTT
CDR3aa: CASSTHQGAQPQHF

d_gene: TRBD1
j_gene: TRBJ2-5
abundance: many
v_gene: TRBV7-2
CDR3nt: TGTGCCAGCAGCTCCCCGGGACAGGAGAGGGAGACCCAGTACTTC
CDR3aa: CASSSPGQERETQYF

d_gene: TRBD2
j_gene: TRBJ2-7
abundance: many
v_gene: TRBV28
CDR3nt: TGTGCCAGCAGTGGGCTAGCGGGGTCCTACGAGCAGTACTTC
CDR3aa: CASSGLAGSYEQYF